The present T cell receptor (beta chain) was sequenced within a study of neoadjuvant anti-PD-1 for oral cavity cancer. Looking at the study overall: Patients without progression received a fourth nivolumab dose around day 43, then surgical resection on days 50-56. Study conclusions and caveats: Non-responders to neoadjuvant nivolumab had significantly more clonal PBMC T cells than responders.

Six replicates per PBMC sample, mostly from around 460 ng of genomic DNA. Clones were sequenced by immunoSEQ multiplex PCR, and TCRdb holds only the in-frame ones, with some missing. The table shows 63,000 or so clones, with roughly nine tenths occurring only once. Indicated time point: after neoadjuvant nivolumab, at surgical resection. Patients were newly diagnosed with stage II-IVA oral cavity squamous cell carcinoma without prior systemic or radiation treatment. V was pared by 5 bases and J by 2 bases, with 9 bases between. CDR3 length: 13 amino acids. The germline gives CDR1 SGHTA, CDR2 FQGTGA. This clone was picked up a small number of times. The antigen remains unidentified.

This TCR came from a person aged 35-80 years with oral cavity squamous cell carcinoma. This material consisted of PBMCs, taken after nivolumab (anti-PD-1) treatment. V usage is TRBV7-3 and J usage is TRBJ1-1; D is perhaps TRBD1 (5 bases). In nucleotides, the CDR3 is TGTGCCAGCAGCGTTCAGGGAAACACTGAAGCTTTCTTT. Amino acid sequence: CASSVQGNTEAFF.